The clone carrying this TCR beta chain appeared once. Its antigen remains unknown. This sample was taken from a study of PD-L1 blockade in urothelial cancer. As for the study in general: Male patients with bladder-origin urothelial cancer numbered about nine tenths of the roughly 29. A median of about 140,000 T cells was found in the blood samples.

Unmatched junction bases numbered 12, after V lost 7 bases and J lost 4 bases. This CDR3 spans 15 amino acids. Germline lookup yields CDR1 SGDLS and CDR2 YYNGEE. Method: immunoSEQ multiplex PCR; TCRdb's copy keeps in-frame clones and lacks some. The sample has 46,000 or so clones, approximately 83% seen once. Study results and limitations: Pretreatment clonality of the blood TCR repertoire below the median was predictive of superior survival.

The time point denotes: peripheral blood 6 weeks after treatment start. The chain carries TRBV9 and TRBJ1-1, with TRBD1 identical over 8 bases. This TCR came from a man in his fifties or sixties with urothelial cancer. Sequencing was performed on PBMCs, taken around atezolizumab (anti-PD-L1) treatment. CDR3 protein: CASRPQGAPSTEAFF. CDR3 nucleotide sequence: TGTGCCAGCCGCCCTCAGGGGGCGCCTAGCACTGAAGCTTTCTTT.